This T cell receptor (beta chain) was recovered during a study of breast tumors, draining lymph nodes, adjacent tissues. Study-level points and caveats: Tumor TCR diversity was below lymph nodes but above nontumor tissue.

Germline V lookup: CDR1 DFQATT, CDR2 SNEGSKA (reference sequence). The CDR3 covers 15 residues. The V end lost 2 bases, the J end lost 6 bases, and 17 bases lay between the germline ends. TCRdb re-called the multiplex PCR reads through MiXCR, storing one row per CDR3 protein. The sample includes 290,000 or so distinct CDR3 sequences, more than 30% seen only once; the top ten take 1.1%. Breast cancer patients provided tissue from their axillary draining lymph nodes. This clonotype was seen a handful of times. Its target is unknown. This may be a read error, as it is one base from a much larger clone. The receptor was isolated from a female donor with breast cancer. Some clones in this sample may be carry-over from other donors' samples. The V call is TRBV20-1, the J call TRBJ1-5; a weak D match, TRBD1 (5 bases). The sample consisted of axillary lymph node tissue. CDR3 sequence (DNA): TGCAGTGCTAGACAGGGTTCTATTGGCACTCAGCCCCAGCATTTT. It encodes CSARQGSIGTQPQHF.